The next 24 T cell receptor beta chains were all read from a single sample in a study of blood T cell repertoires in COVID-19. The method was immunoSEQ multiplex PCR; TCRdb's version includes in-frame clones alone and lacks a portion of them. The sample contains about 170,000 clones, 65% to 90% of which appear only once. The sequenced sample consisted of peripheral blood. The receptors were sampled from a middle-aged woman with COVID-19, enrolled during active disease.

The V and J genes are TRBV13 and TRBJ1-1; D unresolved. The germline V gene has CDR1 PRHDT and CDR2 FYEKMQ (reference sequence). The CDR3 consists of 13 residues. The V end lost 0 bases, the J end lost 5 bases, and 7 bases lay between the germline ends. DNA of the CDR3: TGTGCCAGCAGCTTAGGCCGTCAGACTGAAGCTTTCTTT. Its protein is CASSLGRQTEAFF.

The V and J genes are TRBV3-1 (or the pseudogene TRBV3-2) and TRBJ1-1; 7 nucleotides line up with TRBD1. V dropped 6 bases and J dropped 3; count of bases not matched to a gene: 4. The germline V gene has CDR1 LGHDT and CDR2 YNNKEL (reference sequence). The CDR3 contains 13 residues. In DNA, the CDR3 is TGTGCCAGCAGGGAGACAGGGCACACTGAAGCTTTCTTT. Amino acid sequence: CASRETGHTEAFF.

The rearrangement links TRBV13 to TRBJ2-2; D uncertain. The CDR3 loop spans 11 amino acids. Germline CDR1 PRHDT, CDR2 FYEKMQ (reference sequence). Trimming took off 3 bases at V and 6 bases at J, with 2 bases between the two ends. The CDR3 DNA follows: TGTGCCAGCAGCTTCTCCGGGGAGCTGTTTTTT. Its protein product is CASSFSGELFF. Drawing the rest from reference TRBV13 and TRBJ2-2, the complete variable domain is AAGVIQSPRHLIKEKRETATLKCYPIPRHDTVYWYQQGPGQDPQFLISFYEKMQSDKGSIPDRFSAQQFSDYHSELNMSSLELGDSALYFCASSFSGELFFGEGSRLTVL.

J is TRBJ2-5 and V is TRBV2, with TRBD2 as a possible D gene (6 bases). Germline CDR1 SNHLY, CDR2 FYNNEI. V lost 3 bases and J lost 5, with 10 bases in between. The CDR3 totals 13 residues. CDR3 coding DNA: TGTGCCAGCAGTGACAGGGAGGCGGAGACCCAGTACTTC. Translating gives CASSDREAETQYF.

This sequence joins TRBV15 and TRBJ2-3; D is unclear. There are 17 residues in the CDR3. CDR1 LNHNV and CDR2 YYDKDF come from the germline V gene (reference sequence). V lost 5 bases and J 0 bases, leaving 18 bases between the germline ends. The CDR3 DNA follows: TGTGCCACCAGCGAGTTTTATAGAATCACTAGCACAGATACGCAGTATTTT. As protein: CATSEFYRITSTDTQYF.

The rearrangement links TRBV7-9 to TRBJ2-5, with TRBD1 matching 7 bases. Germline trimming cut 7 bases from V and 4 bases from J; bases unmatched to any gene: 3. Germline V gene lookup returns CDR1 SEHNR and CDR2 FQNEAQ (reference sequence). This CDR3 contains 12 residues. This CDR3 reads CASKGQAETQYF. In DNA, the CDR3 is TGTGCCAGCAAAGGACAGGCAGAGACCCAGTACTTC.

The CDR3 DNA follows: TGTGCCAGCAGCTTAGTTCTTCGGTCGGGGATCCATGAGCAGTTCTTC. Protein: CASSLVLRSGIHEQFF. The chain combines TRBV11-2 with TRBJ2-1; TRBD2 is a possible D gene (5 bases). The CDR3 is made up of 16 amino acids. With 1 base removed from V and 8 bases from J, the gap between germline ends came to 18 bases. Per the germline V gene, CDR1 is SGHAT and CDR2 is FQNNGV.

This chain links TRBV19 with TRBJ2-5, with D possibly being TRBD2 (5 bases). Trimming left V 2 bases short and J 5 bases short, with 12 bases between. This CDR3 has 14 residues. In germline, CDR1 is LNHDA, CDR2 SQIVND (reference sequence). CDR3 residues: CASSISGGRETQYF. The CDR3 coding sequence is TGTGCCAGTAGTATATCCGGAGGTCGGGAGACCCAGTACTTC.

This clone was observed a handful of times. The rearrangement links TRBV3-1 (or the pseudogene TRBV3-2) to TRBJ2-1; 8 bases line up with TRBD2. Germline loops: CDR1 LGHDT, CDR2 YNNKEL (reference sequence). The CDR3 is made up of 13 amino acids. Trimming cost V 4 bases and J 12 bases; bases outside gene matches: 8. CDR3 in DNA: TGTGCCAGCAGCCCGCAGGTGGCGGGGGGGCAGTTCTTC. This sequence encodes CASSPQVAGGQFF.

The chain has TRBV2 and TRBJ1-4, with TRBD1 matching over 7 bases. Germline assignment: CDR1 SNHLY and CDR2 FYNNEI. The CDR3 consists of 13 residues. After removal of 9 bases from V and 7 bases from J, the junction contained 8 bases not matched to a gene. The CDR3 spells CASKTGVGEKLFF. The CDR3 DNA is TGTGCCAGTAAAACAGGGGTCGGTGAAAAACTGTTTTTT.

The chain employs TRBV19 and TRBJ2-7, with 8 bases aligning to TRBD1. J lost 3 bases, V lost 3 bases, and 4 bases had no gene match. Germline CDR1 is LNHDA and CDR2 is SQIVND (reference sequence). The CDR3 consists of 14 residues. DNA for the CDR3: TGTGCCAGTAGTATTTTCGGGACAGGCTACGAGCAGTACTTC. Protein product: CASSIFGTGYEQYF.

This clone was counted ten times or more. V is TRBV19 and J is TRBJ2-7, with D unresolved. CDR3 length: 14 amino acids. Germline values: CDR1 LNHDA, CDR2 SQIVND (reference sequence). V was shortened by 3 bases and J by 3 bases, with 12 bases between the two germline ends. In nucleotides, the CDR3 is TGTGCCAGTAGTATCCACGGCGGATTCTACGAGCAGTACTTC. Translation gives CASSIHGGFYEQYF.

The gene calls are TRBV2 and TRBJ1-1; D unresolved. The germline gives CDR1 SNHLY, CDR2 FYNNEI. Trimming shortened V by 7 bases and J by 7 bases, and 19 bases separated the two germline ends. The CDR3 covers 14 residues. In DNA, the CDR3 is TGTGCCAGCATCGTGAGCGACGTGTCCCTTGAAGCTTTCTTT. Amino acid sequence: CASIVSDVSLEAFF.

This rearrangement joins TRBV15 to TRBJ2-7; TRBD1 is a possible D gene (6 bases). The CDR3 has 15 amino acids. CDR1 is LNHNV, CDR2 YYDKDF, per germline (reference sequence). Trimming pared 3 bases from V and 7 bases from J, leaving 19 bases between. This chain's CDR3 is CATSRKAAGAGEQYV. CDR3 sequence (DNA): TGTGCCACCAGCAGGAAAGCCGCAGGGGCCGGGGAGCAGTACGTC.

The gene calls are TRBV4-1 and TRBJ2-3; no reliable D call. V lost 3 bases and J lost 4, with 5 bases in between. The CDR3 spans 12 residues. Germline V gene data show CDR1 as MGHRA and CDR2 as YSYEKL. The DNA of the CDR3 is TGCGCCAGCAGCCAGCCGGCAGATACGCAGTATTTT. It encodes CASSQPADTQYF.

This clone was counted once. The chain employs TRBV29-1 and TRBJ2-3; a possible D gene is TRBD1 (6 bases). This CDR3 comprises 15 residues. V dropped 5 bases and J dropped 0 bases, with 15 bases sitting between them. Germline-derived CDR1 and CDR2 are SQVTM and ANQGSEA. This chain's CDR3 is CSVIMGHASTDTQYF. The CDR3 nucleotides are TGCAGCGTTATAATGGGACACGCTAGCACAGATACGCAGTATTTT.

This rearrangement joins TRBV11-2 to TRBJ2-1, with a tentative D call TRBD2 (5 bases). Germline assignment: CDR1 SGHAT and CDR2 FQNNGV. The CDR3 runs 16 residues. V gave up 5 bases and J gave up 6 bases, with 20 bases separating them. The CDR3 nucleotides read TGTGCCAGCAGCACCGGGATTGATGGTGTAAGCAATGAGCAGTTCTTC. Its protein is CASSTGIDGVSNEQFF.

This clone was found a few times. The V call is TRBV6-5, the J call TRBJ1-1, with 7 bases fitting TRBD1. The J segment lost 3 bases and the V segment lost 8 bases, leaving 6 bases of the junction unmatched. CDR1 and CDR2 from the germline V gene are MNHEY and SVGAGI. CDR3 size: 13 residues. The CDR3 nucleotides read TGTGCCAGCCTGGGACAGTCGTACACTGAAGCTTTCTTT. It specifies CASLGQSYTEAFF.

The sample holds one count of this clone. The V gene is TRBV30, the J gene TRBJ2-1, with a tentative D call TRBD2 (7 bases). With 1 base removed from V and 9 bases from J, the gap between germline ends came to 10 bases. The CDR3 length is 12 residues. Per the germline V gene, CDR1 is GTSNPN and CDR2 is SVGIG (reference sequence). The CDR3 loop is CAWSEGGGEQFF. The DNA for the CDR3 is TGTGCCTGGAGTGAAGGGGGGGGTGAGCAGTTCTTC.

V is TRBV11-2 and J is TRBJ1-3; D may be TRBD1 (6 bases). V was shortened by 5 bases and J by 5 bases, with 13 bases between the two germline ends. The germline V gene has CDR1 SGHAT and CDR2 FQNNGV. This CDR3 spans 14 amino acids. As DNA, the CDR3 is TGTGCCAGCAGCCAATGGACAGAGAGAAACACCATATATTTT. It yields the protein CASSQWTERNTIYF.

CDR3 sequence reads: CASSPSPPYQPQHF. The CDR3 DNA reads as TGTGCCAGCAGTCCGAGTCCTCCATATCAGCCCCAGCATTTT. V and J are TRBV6-5 and TRBJ1-5; unclear D gene. The CDR3 extends over 14 amino acids. The ends were cut back, 5 bases at V and 5 bases at J, with 13 bases in the middle. The germline V gene encodes CDR1 MNHEY and CDR2 SVGAGI.

The V and J genes are TRBV6-5 and TRBJ1-2; no definite D call. This CDR3 is built from 10 residues. The germline gives CDR1 MNHEY, CDR2 SVGAGI. V lost 10 bases, J lost 6 bases, and 9 bases lay in between. The CDR3 DNA reads as TGTGCCACAAGGGAGAATGGCTACACCTTC. This sequence encodes CATRENGYTF.

The rearrangement links TRBV5-6 to TRBJ2-1, with 7 bases that match TRBD1. The CDR3 contains 13 residues. Germline V lookup: CDR1 SGHDT, CDR2 YYEEEE. Unmatched junction bases numbered 2, after V lost 0 bases and J lost 8 bases. This chain's CDR3 is CASSLVGGDEQFF. The CDR3 nucleotides are TGTGCCAGCAGCTTGGTAGGGGGCGATGAGCAGTTCTTC.

The V gene is TRBV3-1 (or the pseudogene TRBV3-2), the J gene TRBJ1-4, with D uncertain. The CDR3 covers 19 residues. V was shortened by 1 base and J by 0 bases, with 18 bases between the two germline ends. Germline assignment: CDR1 LGHDT and CDR2 YNNKEL (reference sequence). The CDR3 bases are TGTGCCAGCAGCCAAGTCAACCGTCTTTGGACTGCAACTAATGAAAAACTGTTTTTT. This codes for CASSQVNRLWTATNEKLFF.